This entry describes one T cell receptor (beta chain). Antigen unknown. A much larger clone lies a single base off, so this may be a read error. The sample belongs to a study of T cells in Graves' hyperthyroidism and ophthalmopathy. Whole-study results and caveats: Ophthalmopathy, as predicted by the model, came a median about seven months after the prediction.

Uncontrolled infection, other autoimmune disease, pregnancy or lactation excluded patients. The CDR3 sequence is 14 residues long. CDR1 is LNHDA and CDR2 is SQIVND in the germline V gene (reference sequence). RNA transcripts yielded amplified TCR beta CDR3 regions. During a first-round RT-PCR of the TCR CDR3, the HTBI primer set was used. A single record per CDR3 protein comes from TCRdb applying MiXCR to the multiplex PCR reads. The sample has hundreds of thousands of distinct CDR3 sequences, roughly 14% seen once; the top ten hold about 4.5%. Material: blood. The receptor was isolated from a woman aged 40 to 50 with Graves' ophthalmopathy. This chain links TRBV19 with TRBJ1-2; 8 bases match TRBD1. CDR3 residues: CTSTLGQGAYGYTF. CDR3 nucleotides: TGTACCAGTACCCTCGGGCAGGGGGCCTATGGCTACACCTTC.